This entry features one T cell receptor (beta chain) sequence. Its antigen is currently not known. No base quality values were provided; no much bigger clone lies one nucleotide off. These data are taken from a study of blood T cells in healthy people across ages (dated by TCRdb to between 2014 and 2016). At the level of the whole study: In model experiments, template switching captured roughly one uniquely barcoded TCR beta cDNA molecule for every two T cells. The study measured age-related changes in TCR beta repertoire diversity using deep sequencing normalized with unique cDNA molecular identifiers. The donors were split into four age groups: young (average around 15 years), middle-aged (around 40), aged (62) and long-lived (approximately 89). To avoid experimental bias, donors of different ages were distributed randomly across sequencing lanes. Two additional independent replicas of 1 million unique cDNA reads from the same blood draw were analyzed for two donors (one aged 18 to 30 and one aged 80 or older). What the research found in general, with its limitations: Conclusive comparison of naive and antigen-experienced compartments was prevented by the profiling of bulk unsorted PBMCs. Because the CMV infection status of the donors was unknown, age-related changes in expanded clonotypes may potentially have been confounded. Observed TCR beta diversity correlated strongly with the percentage of naive T cells measured by flow cytometry. Observed TCR beta diversity per million T cells fell roughly linearly with age, and a significant reduction was already apparent by age roughly 40. Estimates of total diversity based on one million sequenced T cells were considered lower bounds and underestimates. Compared with the aged group, more naive CD4+ T cells, fewer expanded clones and increased TCR diversity were shown by the long-lived group, suggesting age selection.

The donors were roughly 40 Caucasian individuals from Russia, aged roughly 6 to 100 years, who were systemically healthy. Each donor gave about 9.8 milliliters of peripheral blood, drawn into EDTA-treated Vacutainer tubes. Ficoll-Paque density-gradient centrifugation was used to isolate PBMCs, with at least 7 million per sample. Total RNA, at least 6 micrograms per sample, was extracted from PBMCs with Trizol reagent. Naive CD45RAhigh/CD27high T cell percentages were measured by flow cytometry on a PBMC aliquot from every donor. Library preparation was by 5' RACE. The sequencer listed for this sample is Illumina HiSeq 2500. A second PCR of roughly 6 to 12 cycles was run with a J-beta primer mix and a sample-barcoded 5' primer. Each TCR beta cDNA molecule received a unique molecular identifier from a template-switch 5' adaptor carrying 12 random nucleotides. Each sample yielded at least 2.5 million CDR3-containing paired-end reads. First-strand cDNA synthesis was performed from all RNA using the Mint cDNA synthesis kit, with priming by a TRBC-specific oligonucleotide. Following uracil-DNA glycosylase treatment, all cDNA underwent a first 18-cycle PCR with the universal primers M1SS and BC2_uni_R. The published analysis was carried out like this. Normalization of each sample was performed by random selection of 1 million high-quality reads, each carrying a distinct molecular identifier. Instead of being binned into consensus sequences, reads with shared molecular identifiers were discarded. CDR3 identification, clonotype clustering and error correction used MiTCR with a Q25 quality threshold and the strictest error-elimination algorithm. A nonparametric unseen species model with Euler transformation was used to estimate a lower bound on total TCR beta diversity. TCRdb ran its own pipeline on the public reads, namely fastp trimming at Q25 and MiXCR clone calling, and kept in-frame beta chains. Identical CDR3 protein sequences are pooled into one entry, listed with their most common genes and DNA. The V and J calls reflect TCRdb's pipeline rather than the authors' work. The sample table contains about 290,000 distinct CDR3 sequences; only one count was recorded for roughly 29% of them. The ten top clones hold 29% of the sample.

Counted from cysteine to phenylalanine, this CDR3 has 14 amino acids. Here the CDR3 DNA is all that survives: 42 bases in frame from base 1. CDR1 and CDR2 were assigned from the germline V gene as SGDLS and YYNGEE. Sequenced input: blood. The sequence came from a woman in her 70s in good health. The chain is made from TRBV9 and TRBJ2-5; there is no confident call for the D gene. The end of the DNA is better explained by TRBJ2-1, so the J call may be wrong. CDR3 reads: CASSVAPAYNEQFF. The sequenced DNA is TGTGCCAGCAGCGTAGCCCCAGCCTACAATGAGCAGTTCTTC.